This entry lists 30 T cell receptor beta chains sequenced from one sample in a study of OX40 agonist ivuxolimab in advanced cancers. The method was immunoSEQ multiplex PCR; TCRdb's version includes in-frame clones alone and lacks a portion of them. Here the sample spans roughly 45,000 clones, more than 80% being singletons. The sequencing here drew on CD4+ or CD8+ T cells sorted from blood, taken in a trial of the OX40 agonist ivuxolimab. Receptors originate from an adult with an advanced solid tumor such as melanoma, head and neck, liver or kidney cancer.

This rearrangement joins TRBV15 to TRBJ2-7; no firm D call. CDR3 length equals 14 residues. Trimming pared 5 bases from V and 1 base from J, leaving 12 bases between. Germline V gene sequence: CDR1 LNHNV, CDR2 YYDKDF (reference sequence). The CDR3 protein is CATSVTFGSYEQYF. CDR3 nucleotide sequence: TGTGCCACCAGCGTCACCTTTGGATCCTACGAGCAGTACTTC. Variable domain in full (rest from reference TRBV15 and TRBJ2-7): DAMVIQNPRYQVTQFGKPVTLSCSQTLNHNVMYWYQQKSSQAPKLLFHYYDKDFNNEADTPDNFQSRRPNTSFCFLDIRSPGLGDTAMYLCATSVTFGSYEQYFGPGTRLTVT.

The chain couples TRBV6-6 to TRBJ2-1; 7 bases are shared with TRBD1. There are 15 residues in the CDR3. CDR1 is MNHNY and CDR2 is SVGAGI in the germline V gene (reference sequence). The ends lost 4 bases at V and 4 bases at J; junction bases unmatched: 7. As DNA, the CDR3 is TGTGCCAGCAGTTCATTAGGGGGCAATTACAATGAGCAGTTCTTC. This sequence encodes CASSSLGGNYNEQFF.

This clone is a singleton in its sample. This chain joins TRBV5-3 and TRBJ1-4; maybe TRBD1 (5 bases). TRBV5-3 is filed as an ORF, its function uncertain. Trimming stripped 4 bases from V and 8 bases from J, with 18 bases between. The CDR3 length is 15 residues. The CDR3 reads CARSRLRDLVEKLFF. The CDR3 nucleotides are TGTGCCAGAAGCCGACTCCGGGACCTCGTCGAAAAACTGTTTTTT.

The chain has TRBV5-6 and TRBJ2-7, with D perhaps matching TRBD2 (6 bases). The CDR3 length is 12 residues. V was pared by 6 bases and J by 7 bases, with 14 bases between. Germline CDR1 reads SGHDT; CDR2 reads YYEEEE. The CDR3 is CASTSGTSEQYF. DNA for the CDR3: TGTGCCAGCACTTCCGGGACTTCGGAGCAGTACTTC.

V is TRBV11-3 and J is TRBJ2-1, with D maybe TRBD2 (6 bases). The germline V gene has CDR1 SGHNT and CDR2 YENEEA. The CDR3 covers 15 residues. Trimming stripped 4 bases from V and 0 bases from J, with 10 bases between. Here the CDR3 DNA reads TGTGCCAGCAGCTCTGCGGGGATCTCCTACAATGAGCAGTTCTTC. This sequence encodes CASSSAGISYNEQFF.

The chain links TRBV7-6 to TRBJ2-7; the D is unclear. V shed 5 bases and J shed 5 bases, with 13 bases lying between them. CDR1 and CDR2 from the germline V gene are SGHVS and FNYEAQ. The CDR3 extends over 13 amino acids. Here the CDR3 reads CASSTKTQDEQYF. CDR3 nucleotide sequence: TGTGCCAGCAGCACCAAAACCCAGGACGAGCAGTACTTC. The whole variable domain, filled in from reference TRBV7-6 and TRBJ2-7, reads GAGVSQSPRYKVTKRGQDVALRCDPISGHVSLYWYRQALGQGPEFLTYFNYEAQQDKSGLPNDRFSAERPEGSISTLTIQRTEQRDSAMYRCASSTKTQDEQYFGPGTRLTVT.

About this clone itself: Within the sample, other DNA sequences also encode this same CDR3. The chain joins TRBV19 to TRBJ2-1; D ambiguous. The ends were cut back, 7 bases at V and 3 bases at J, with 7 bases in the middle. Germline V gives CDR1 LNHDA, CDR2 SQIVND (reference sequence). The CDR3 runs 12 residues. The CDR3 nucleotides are TGTGCCAGTAACTCTCTCTACAATGAGCAGTTCTTC. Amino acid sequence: CASNSLYNEQFF. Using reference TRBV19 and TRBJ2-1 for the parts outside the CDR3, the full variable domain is DGGITQSPKYLFRKEGQNVTLSCEQNLNHDAMYWYRQDPGQGLRLIYYSQIVNDFQKGDIAEGYSVSREKKESFPLTVTSAQKNPTAFYLCASNSLYNEQFFGPGTRLTVL.

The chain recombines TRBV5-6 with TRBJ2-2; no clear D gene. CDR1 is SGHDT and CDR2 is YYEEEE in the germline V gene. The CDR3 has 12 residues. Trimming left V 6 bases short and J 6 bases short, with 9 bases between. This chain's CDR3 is CASIPWSGELFF. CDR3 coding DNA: TGTGCCAGCATCCCTTGGTCCGGGGAGCTGTTTTTT.

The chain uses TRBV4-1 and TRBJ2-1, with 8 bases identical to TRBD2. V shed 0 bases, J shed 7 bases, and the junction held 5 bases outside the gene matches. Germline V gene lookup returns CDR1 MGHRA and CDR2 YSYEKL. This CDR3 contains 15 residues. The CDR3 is CASSQDPGTRNEQFF. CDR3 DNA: TGCGCCAGCAGCCAAGATCCCGGGACTAGAAATGAGCAGTTCTTC.

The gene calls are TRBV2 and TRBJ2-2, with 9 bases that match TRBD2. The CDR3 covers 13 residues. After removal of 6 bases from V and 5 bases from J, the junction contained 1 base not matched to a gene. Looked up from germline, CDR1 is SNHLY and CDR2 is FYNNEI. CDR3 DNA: TGTGCCAGCAGCGGACTAGCGACCGGGGAGCTGTTTTTT. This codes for CASSGLATGELFF.

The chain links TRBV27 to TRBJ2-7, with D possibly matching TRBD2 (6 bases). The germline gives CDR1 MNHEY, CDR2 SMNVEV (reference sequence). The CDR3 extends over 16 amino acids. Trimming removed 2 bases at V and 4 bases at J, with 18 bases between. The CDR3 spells CASSLGAEGGYYEQYF. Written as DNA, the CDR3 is TGTGCCAGCAGTTTAGGGGCCGAGGGAGGTTATTACGAGCAGTACTTC.

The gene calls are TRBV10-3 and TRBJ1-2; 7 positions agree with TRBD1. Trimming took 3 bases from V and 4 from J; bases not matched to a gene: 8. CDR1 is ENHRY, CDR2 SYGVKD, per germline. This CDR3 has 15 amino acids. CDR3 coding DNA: TGTGCCATCAGTGACACAACAGGGGCGGGCTATGGCTACACCTTC. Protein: CAISDTTGAGYGYTF.

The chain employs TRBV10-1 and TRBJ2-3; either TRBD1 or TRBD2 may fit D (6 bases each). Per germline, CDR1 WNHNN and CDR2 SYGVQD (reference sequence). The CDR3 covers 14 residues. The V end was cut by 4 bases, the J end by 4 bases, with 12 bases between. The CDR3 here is CASSGPRGADTQYF. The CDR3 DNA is TGCGCCAGCAGTGGTCCTAGGGGGGCAGATACGCAGTATTTT.

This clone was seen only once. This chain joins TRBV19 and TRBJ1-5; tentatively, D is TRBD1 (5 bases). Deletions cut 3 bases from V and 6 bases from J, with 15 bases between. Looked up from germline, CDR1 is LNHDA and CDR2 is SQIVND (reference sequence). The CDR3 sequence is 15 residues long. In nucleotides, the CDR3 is TGTGCCAGTAGTATTGGCTTGGGGGACGGTCAGCCCCAGCATTTT. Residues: CASSIGLGDGQPQHF. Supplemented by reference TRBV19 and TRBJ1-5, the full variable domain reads DGGITQSPKYLFRKEGQNVTLSCEQNLNHDAMYWYRQDPGQGLRLIYYSQIVNDFQKGDIAEGYSVSREKKESFPLTVTSAQKNPTAFYLCASSIGLGDGQPQHFGDGTRLSIL.

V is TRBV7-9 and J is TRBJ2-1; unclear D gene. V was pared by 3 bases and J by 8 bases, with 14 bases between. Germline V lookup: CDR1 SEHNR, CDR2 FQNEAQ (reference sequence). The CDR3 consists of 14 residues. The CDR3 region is CASSLDPRKDEQFF. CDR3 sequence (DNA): TGTGCCAGCAGCTTGGACCCTCGGAAGGATGAGCAGTTCTTC.

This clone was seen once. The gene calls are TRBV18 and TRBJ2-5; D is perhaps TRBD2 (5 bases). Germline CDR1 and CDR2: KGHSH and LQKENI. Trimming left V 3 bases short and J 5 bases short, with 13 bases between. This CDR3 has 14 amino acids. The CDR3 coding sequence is TGTGCCAGCTCACCGCAGGCCGGGGTCGAGACCCAGTACTTC. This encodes CASSPQAGVETQYF.

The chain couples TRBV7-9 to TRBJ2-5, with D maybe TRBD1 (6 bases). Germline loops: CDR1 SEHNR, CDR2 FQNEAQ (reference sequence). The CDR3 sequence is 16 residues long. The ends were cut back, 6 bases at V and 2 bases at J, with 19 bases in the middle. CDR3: CASSSNDRNWQETQYF. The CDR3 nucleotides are TGTGCCAGCAGTTCAAATGACAGGAATTGGCAAGAGACCCAGTACTTC.

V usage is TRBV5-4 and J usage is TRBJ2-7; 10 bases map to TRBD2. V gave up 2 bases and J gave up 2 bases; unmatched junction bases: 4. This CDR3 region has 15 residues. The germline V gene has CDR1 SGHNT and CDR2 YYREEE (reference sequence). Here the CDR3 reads CASSFTSGATYEQYF. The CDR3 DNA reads TGTGCCAGCAGCTTCACTAGCGGGGCTACCTACGAGCAGTACTTC.

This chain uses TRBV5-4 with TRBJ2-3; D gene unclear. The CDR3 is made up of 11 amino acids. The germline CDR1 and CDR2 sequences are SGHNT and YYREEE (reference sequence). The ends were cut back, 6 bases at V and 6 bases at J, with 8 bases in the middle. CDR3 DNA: TGTGCCAGCACCATCGGGGATACGCAGTATTTT. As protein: CASTIGDTQYF. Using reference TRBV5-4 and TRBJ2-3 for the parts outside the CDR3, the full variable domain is ETGVTQSPTHLIKTRGQQVTLRCSSQSGHNTVSWYQQALGQGPQFIFQYYREEENGRGNFPPRFSGLQFPNYSSELNVNALELDDSALYLCASTIGDTQYFGPGTRLTVL.

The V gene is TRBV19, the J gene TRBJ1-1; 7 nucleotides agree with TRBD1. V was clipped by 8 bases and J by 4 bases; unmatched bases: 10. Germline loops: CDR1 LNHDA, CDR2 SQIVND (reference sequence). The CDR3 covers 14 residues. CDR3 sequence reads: CASLPTGEATEAFF. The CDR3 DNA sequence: TGTGCCAGTCTCCCTACAGGGGAGGCCACTGAAGCTTTCTTT.

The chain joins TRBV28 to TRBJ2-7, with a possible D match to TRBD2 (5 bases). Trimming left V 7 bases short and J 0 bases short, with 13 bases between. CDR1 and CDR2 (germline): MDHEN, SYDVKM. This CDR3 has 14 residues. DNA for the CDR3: TGTGCCAGCACCCCGGGGTCCCACTCCTACGAGCAGTACTTC. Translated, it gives CASTPGSHSYEQYF.

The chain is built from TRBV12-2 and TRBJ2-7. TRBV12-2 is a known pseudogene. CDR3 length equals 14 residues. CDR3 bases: TGTGCAAGTCGCAGGGTGGGAAGCTCCTACGAGCAGTACTTC. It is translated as CASRRVGSSYEQYF.

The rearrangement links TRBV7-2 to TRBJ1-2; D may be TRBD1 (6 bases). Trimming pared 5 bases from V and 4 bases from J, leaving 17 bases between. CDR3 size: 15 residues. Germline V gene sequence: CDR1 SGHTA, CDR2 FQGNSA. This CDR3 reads CASSRRDTPIYGYTF. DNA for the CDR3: TGTGCCAGCAGCCGCAGGGACACCCCGATCTATGGCTACACCTTC.

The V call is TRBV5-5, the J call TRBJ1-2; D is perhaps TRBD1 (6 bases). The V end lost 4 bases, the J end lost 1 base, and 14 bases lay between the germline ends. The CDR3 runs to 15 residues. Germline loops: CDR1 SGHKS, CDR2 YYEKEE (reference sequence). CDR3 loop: CASSITGFVNYGYTF. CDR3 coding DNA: TGTGCCAGCAGCATCACAGGGTTTGTTAACTATGGCTACACCTTC.

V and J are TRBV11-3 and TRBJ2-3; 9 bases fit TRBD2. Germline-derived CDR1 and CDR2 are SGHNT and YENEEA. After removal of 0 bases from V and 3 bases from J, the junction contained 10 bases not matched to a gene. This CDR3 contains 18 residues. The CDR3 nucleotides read TGTGCCAGCAGCTTAGATCGGCCGCTAGCGGGGATTACAGATACGCAGTATTTT. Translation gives CASSLDRPLAGITDTQYF.

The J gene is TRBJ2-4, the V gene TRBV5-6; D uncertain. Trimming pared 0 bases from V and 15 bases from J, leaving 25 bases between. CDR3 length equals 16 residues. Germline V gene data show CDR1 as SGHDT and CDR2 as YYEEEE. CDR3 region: CASSLGGTPVTPRPYF. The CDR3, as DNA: TGTGCCAGCAGCTTGGGAGGTACTCCAGTCACCCCACGACCGTACTTC.

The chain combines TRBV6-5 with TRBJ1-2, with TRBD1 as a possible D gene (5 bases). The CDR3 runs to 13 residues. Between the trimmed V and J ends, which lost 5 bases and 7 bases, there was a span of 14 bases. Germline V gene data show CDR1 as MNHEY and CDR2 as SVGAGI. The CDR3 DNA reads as TGTGCCAGCAGTCCAGGGAAATTTAGTGGCTACACCTTC. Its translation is CASSPGKFSGYTF.

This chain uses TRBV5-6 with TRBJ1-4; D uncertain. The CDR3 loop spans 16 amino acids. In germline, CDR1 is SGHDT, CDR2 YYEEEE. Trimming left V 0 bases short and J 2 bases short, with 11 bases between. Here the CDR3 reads CASSLALAGTNEKLFF. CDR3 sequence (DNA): TGTGCCAGCAGCTTGGCCCTGGCTGGGACTAATGAAAAACTGTTTTTT.

In DNA form, the CDR3 reads TGTGCCAGCACGGACGCCTACGAGCAGTACTTC. Encoded protein: CASTDAYEQYF. J is TRBJ2-7 and V is TRBV2; D unresolved. V shed 7 bases and J shed 2 bases, with 6 bases lying between them. CDR1 and CDR2 (germline): SNHLY, FYNNEI. This CDR3 is built from 11 residues.

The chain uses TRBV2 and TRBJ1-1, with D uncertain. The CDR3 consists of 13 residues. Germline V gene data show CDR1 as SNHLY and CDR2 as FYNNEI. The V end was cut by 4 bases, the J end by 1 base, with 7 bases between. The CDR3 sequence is CASSALENTEAFF. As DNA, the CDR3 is TGTGCCAGCAGTGCTTTAGAGAACACTGAAGCTTTCTTT. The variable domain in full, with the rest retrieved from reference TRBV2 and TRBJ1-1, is EPEVTQTPSHQVTQMGQEVILRCVPISNHLYFYWYRQILGQKVEFLVSFYNNEISEKSEIFDDQFSVERPDGSNFTLKIRSTKLEDSAMYFCASSALENTEAFFGQGTRLTVV.